This is a list of T cell receptor beta chains from one sample in a study of Ad26.COV2.S vaccination and SARS-CoV-2 variants. Sequenced by immunoSEQ multiplex PCR; TCRdb stores in-frame clones only, minus some. This sample has about 680,000 clones, with 89% found just once. Here the sequenced sample was peripheral blood, taken in a trial of Ad26.COV2.S vaccine versus placebo. The origin of the receptors is a person between 18 and 59 years old who received the Ad26.COV2.S COVID-19 vaccine or a placebo. Each CDR3 is given without its conserved first and last residue. D genes are given only for firm matches.

V gene,J gene,D gene,CDR3 protein
TRBV4-2,TRBJ2-7,TRBD1,ASSPQGEPYEQY
TRBV5-1,TRBJ1-1,TRBD1,ASSSGGSYRAAEAF
TRBV5-1,TRBJ2-3,TRBD2,ASSLAGTSGSPTQY
TRBV12-3/TRBV12-4,TRBJ1-6,-,ASTPGPHSPLH
TRBV2,TRBJ2-3,-,ASSEVPRTQDTQY
TRBV15,TRBJ2-3,-,ATSRDPRATDTQY
TRBV5-1,TRBJ2-7,-,ASSRSGNRYEQY
TRBV19,TRBJ1-2,-,ASSRDTVDYGYT
TRBV5-1,TRBJ1-2,-,ASSPDGQNYGYT
TRBV7-3,TRBJ2-2,-,ASSESTGELF
TRBV30,TRBJ2-3,-,AWGLAGPDTQY
TRBV6-1,TRBJ2-2,-,ASSYGAGELF
TRBV7-8,TRBJ2-7,-,ASSPAQGPHEQY
TRBV7-9,TRBJ2-7,-,ASEASTYEQY
TRBV6-5,TRBJ1-2,-,ATISPVSYGYT
TRBV6-5,TRBJ2-3,TRBD1,ASSSDRRNPTQY
TRBV12-2,TRBJ2-2,-,ASRAAIYPRELF
TRBV6-5,TRBJ2-2,-,ASSYDSSNTGELF
TRBV6-4,TRBJ1-6,-,ASSDPGTLQRLSPLH
TRBV5-6,TRBJ1-3,-,ASSVGYSGNTIY
TRBV4-3,TRBJ1-4,-,ASSLATTNEKLF
TRBV11-2,TRBJ1-5,TRBD1,ASSLGRGGQNQPQH
TRBV19,TRBJ2-7,-,ASSIKYSSYEQY
TRBV15,TRBJ2-1,-,ATSRDRLNDEQF
TRBV6-5,TRBJ1-5,-,ASSYMGNQPQH
TRBV4-3,TRBJ1-2,-,ASSQAPRGYGYT
TRBV4-3,TRBJ2-7,-,ASSRRADSSYEQY
TRBV29-1,TRBJ2-7,-,SVSRGGTLTGEQY
TRBV19,TRBJ2-1,-,ASSNLGNNRYNEQF
TRBV7-2,TRBJ1-1,TRBD1,ASSFWTGTTEAF
TRBV4-1,TRBJ2-2,-,ASSQGIGLNTGELF
TRBV4-1,TRBJ2-3,TRBD2,ASSCREREVPRGTDTQY
TRBV7-3,TRBJ2-1,-,ASSLTLNEQF
TRBV6-5,TRBJ1-1,-,ASSYQYGGEAF
TRBV29-1,TRBJ2-1,-,SAPAYNEQF
TRBV6-5,TRBJ1-1,TRBD1,ASRKTGSTEAF
TRBV4-2,TRBJ2-7,-,ASSQDPLTYEQY
TRBV4-2,TRBJ2-2,-,ASSQVSTGELF
TRBV6-5,TRBJ2-5,-,ASSSRQAGTQY
TRBV3-1/TRBV3-2,TRBJ1-2,-,ASRIGGAGAGGYT
TRBV6-5,TRBJ1-2,-,ASSYWQAAGYT
TRBV5-1,TRBJ1-2,-,ASRTDSNYGYT
TRBV7-6,TRBJ2-3,TRBD2,ASSSRLAGGPDTQY
TRBV2,TRBJ2-5,-,ASTGAEGETQY